These T cell receptor beta chains were read from a single sample in a study of blood T cell repertoires in COVID-19. Sequencing was performed with immunoSEQ multiplex PCR; in TCRdb, only in-frame clones are kept and a portion is missing. The repertoire has roughly 250,000 clones, about 90% of them found once; the top ten carry 7.2%. Sequencing was done on a sample of peripheral blood. These receptors were collected from a man aged 60 to 69 who had recovered from COVID-19. Both conserved end residues are part of each CDR3. A D gene is named only where the DNA matches it firmly. Not every row has a clone size; where given, it reads once, few, many or a size class.

CDR3aa | CDR3nt | abundance | v_gene | d_gene | j_gene
CARSSWQVENIQYF | TGTGCCAGAAGCTCCTGGCAGGTTGAAAACATTCAGTACTTC | few | TRBV7-5 | . | TRBJ2-4
CASSRGADTQYF | TGTGCCAGCAGTCGGGGGGCAGATACGCAGTATTTT | . | TRBV12-3/TRBV12-4 | TRBD2 | TRBJ2-3
CATSPKGYSGGNEQFF | TGTGCCACCAGCCCCAAAGGGTACAGCGGGGGAAATGAGCAGTTCTTC | . | TRBV15 | TRBD2 | TRBJ2-1
CASSRGGGTSNTGELFF | TGCGCCAGCAGCCGCGGTGGAGGGACTTCGAACACCGGGGAGCTGTTTTTT | . | TRBV5-1 | . | TRBJ2-2
CSVLTGWGNTEAFF | TGCAGCGTTCTGACAGGGTGGGGGAACACTGAAGCTTTCTTT | . | TRBV29-1 | TRBD1 | TRBJ1-1
CASSLGPREGTEAFF | TGCGCCAGCAGCTTGGGCCCTCGAGAGGGCACTGAAGCTTTCTTT | few | TRBV5-1 | . | TRBJ1-1
CASSLQRSLYNEQFF | TGTGCCAGCAGTCTTCAGCGGAGCCTCTACAATGAGCAGTTCTTC | . | TRBV7-9 | . | TRBJ2-1
CASRRDSWTYQETQYF | TGTGCCAGCAGGAGGGACAGCTGGACCTACCAAGAGACCCAGTACTTC | once | TRBV6-6 | TRBD1 | TRBJ2-5
CASSRVGGGANTEAFF | TGTGCCAGCTCACGAGTGGGAGGGGGGGCAAACACTGAAGCTTTCTTT | . | TRBV18 | . | TRBJ1-1
CASSFVSYSSNYGYTF | TGTGCCAGCAGCTTTGTTTCATACAGCAGCAACTATGGCTACACCTTC | . | TRBV5-6 | . | TRBJ1-2
CASSQGQYTGELFF | TGTGCCAGCAGCCAAGGACAGTACACCGGGGAGCTGTTTTTT | . | TRBV3-1/TRBV3-2 | . | TRBJ2-2
CATETGVQGNTIYF | TGTGCCACCGAGACAGGGGTCCAGGGAAACACCATATATTTT | . | TRBV28 | TRBD1 | TRBJ1-3
CASSFPGGTGYTF | TGTGCCAGCAGCTTCCCAGGGGGGACTGGCTACACCTTC | . | TRBV7-9 | TRBD1 | TRBJ1-2
CASSDSTGWGTDTQYF | TGTGCCAGCAGTGACTCTACAGGGTGGGGCACAGATACGCAGTATTTT | . | TRBV6-4 | . | TRBJ2-3
CATSDLRRGDTDTQYF | TGTGCCACCAGTGATTTGAGGCGGGGGGACACAGATACGCAGTATTTT | . | TRBV24-1 | TRBD2 | TRBJ2-3
CASTRSRAGRDNEQFF | TGTGCCAGCACCCGAAGCAGGGCAGGAAGAGACAATGAGCAGTTCTTC | once | TRBV27 | . | TRBJ2-1
CASSSGGSRSEQFF | TGTGCCAGCAGCTCCGGGGGGTCTCGAAGTGAGCAGTTCTTC | . | TRBV11-2 | TRBD2 | TRBJ2-1
CASSDNRVPYEQYF | TGTGCCAGCAGTGACAACAGGGTACCCTACGAGCAGTACTTC | . | TRBV25-1 | . | TRBJ2-7
CASSSLRLGGVSTDTQYF | TGTGCCAGCAGCTCCCTCCGGCTGGGGGGGGTAAGCACAGATACGCAGTATTTT | once | TRBV11-2 | TRBD2 | TRBJ2-3
CASSARLAGGPYYEQYF | TGCGCCAGCAGCGCAAGACTAGCGGGGGGGCCTTATTACGAGCAGTACTTC | . | TRBV5-1 | TRBD2 | TRBJ2-7
CSVEDIGVGVEDTEAFF | TGCAGCGTTGAAGATATCGGGGTAGGAGTGGAGGACACTGAAGCTTTCTTT | once | TRBV29-1 | . | TRBJ1-1
CASSDSTDTQYF | TGCGCCAGCAGCGACAGTACAGATACGCAGTATTTT | . | TRBV5-1 | . | TRBJ2-3
CASSPVPRSGWGTDTQYF | TGTGCCAGCAGTCCCGTCCCCCGTAGCGGGTGGGGCACAGATACGCAGTATTTT | . | TRBV6-6 | TRBD2 | TRBJ2-3
CASSLWGQGMYEQYF | TGTGCCAGCAGCTTATGGGGACAGGGTATGTACGAGCAGTACTTC | few | TRBV7-9 | TRBD1 | TRBJ2-7
CSVAGTGASSTDTQYF | TGCAGCGTTGCGGGGACAGGGGCCTCCAGCACAGATACGCAGTATTTT | . | TRBV29-1 | TRBD1 | TRBJ2-3
CASSLAGSSGANVLTF | TGCGCCAGCAGCTTGGCCGGGAGCTCTGGGGCCAACGTCCTGACTTTC | . | TRBV5-1 | . | TRBJ2-6
CASSKVPLGEQFF | TGTGCCAGCTCGAAGGTCCCCCTAGGAGAGCAGTTCTTC | . | TRBV27 | . | TRBJ2-1
CATSRAAGTGRGANVLTF | TGTGCCACCAGCAGAGCCGCCGGGACAGGGCGAGGGGCCAACGTCCTGACTTTC | . | TRBV15 | TRBD1 | TRBJ2-6
CASSLRPSWETQYF | TGTGCCAGCAGCTTAAGGCCTAGCTGGGAGACCCAGTACTTC | . | TRBV7-2 | . | TRBJ2-5
CASSSWGETNEKLFF | TGCGCCAGCAGCTCATGGGGAGAAACTAATGAAAAACTGTTTTTT | . | TRBV5-1 | . | TRBJ1-4
CASSLNGYSNQPQHF | TGTGCCAGCAGTTTGAACGGTTATAGCAATCAGCCCCAGCATTTT | . | TRBV27 | . | TRBJ1-5